This TCR beta chain was sequenced in a study of blood T cell repertoires in COVID-19. About the study: T cells, B-cell-depleted T cells, or PBMCs supplied cDNA or gDNA.

This CDR3 spans 15 amino acids. V lost 6 bases and J lost 6, with 20 bases in between. Germline CDR1 reads MNHEY; CDR2 reads SVGAGI. Libraries were prepared by immunoSEQ multiplex PCR; TCRdb keeps only in-frame clonotypes and omits some of them. The sample lists hundreds of thousands of clones, more than 80% occurring once. Sequencing input: peripheral blood. The sequence came from a middle-aged man with acute or convalescent COVID-19. The rearrangement uses TRBV6-5 and TRBJ1-2; TRBD1 is a possible D gene (6 bases). The DNA of the CDR3 is TGTGCCAGCAGAACGGTGAATGGACAGTTCCATGGCTACACCTTC. This sequence encodes CASRTVNGQFHGYTF.